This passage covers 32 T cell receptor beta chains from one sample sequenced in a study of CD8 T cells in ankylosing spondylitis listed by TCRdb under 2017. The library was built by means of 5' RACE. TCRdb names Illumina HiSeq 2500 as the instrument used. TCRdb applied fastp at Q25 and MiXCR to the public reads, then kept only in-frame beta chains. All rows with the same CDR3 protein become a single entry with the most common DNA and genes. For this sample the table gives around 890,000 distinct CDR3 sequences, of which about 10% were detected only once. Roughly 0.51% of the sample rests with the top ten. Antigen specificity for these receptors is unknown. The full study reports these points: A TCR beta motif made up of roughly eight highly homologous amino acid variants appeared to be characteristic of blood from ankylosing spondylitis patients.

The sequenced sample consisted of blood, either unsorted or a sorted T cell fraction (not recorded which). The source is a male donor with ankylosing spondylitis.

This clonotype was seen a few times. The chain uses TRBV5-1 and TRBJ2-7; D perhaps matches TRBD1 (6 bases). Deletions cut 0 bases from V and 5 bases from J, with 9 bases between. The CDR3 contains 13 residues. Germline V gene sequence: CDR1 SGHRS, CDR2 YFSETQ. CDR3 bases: TGCGCCAGCAGCTTGGGGGACACGGACGAGCAGTACTTC. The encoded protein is CASSLGDTDEQYF.

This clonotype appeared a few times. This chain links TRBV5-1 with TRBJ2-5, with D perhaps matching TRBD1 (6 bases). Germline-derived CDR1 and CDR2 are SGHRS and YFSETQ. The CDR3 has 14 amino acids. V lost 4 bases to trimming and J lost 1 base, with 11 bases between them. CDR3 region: CASSTRQVQETQYF. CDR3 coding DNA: TGCGCCAGCAGCACCCGACAGGTCCAAGAGACCCAGTACTTC.

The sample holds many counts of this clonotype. The CDR3 sequence: CSATRSGRGGGYTF. CDR3 sequence (DNA): TGCAGTGCCACTAGGTCGGGCCGAGGGGGTGGCTACACCTTC. This chain links TRBV20-1 with TRBJ1-2, with D possibly being TRBD1 (6 bases). Germline V gene sequence: CDR1 DFQATT, CDR2 SNEGSKA (reference sequence). V shed 6 bases and J shed 7 bases, with 21 bases lying between them. The CDR3 runs 14 residues.

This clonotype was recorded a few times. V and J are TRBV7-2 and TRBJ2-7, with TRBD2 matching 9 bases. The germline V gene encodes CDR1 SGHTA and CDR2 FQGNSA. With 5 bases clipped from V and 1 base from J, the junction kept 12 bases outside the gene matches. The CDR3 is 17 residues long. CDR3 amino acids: CASSLGRGGRVSYEQYF. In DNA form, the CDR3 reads TGTGCCAGCAGCCTTGGACGGGGCGGGAGGGTTTCCTACGAGCAGTACTTC.

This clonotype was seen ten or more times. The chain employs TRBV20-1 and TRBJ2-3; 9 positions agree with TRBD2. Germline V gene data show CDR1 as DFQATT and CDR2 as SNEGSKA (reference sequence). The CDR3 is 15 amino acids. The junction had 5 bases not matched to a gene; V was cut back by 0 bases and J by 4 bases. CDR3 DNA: TGCAGTGCTAGAGATCCTTGGACTAGCGCAGATACGCAGTATTTT. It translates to CSARDPWTSADTQYF.

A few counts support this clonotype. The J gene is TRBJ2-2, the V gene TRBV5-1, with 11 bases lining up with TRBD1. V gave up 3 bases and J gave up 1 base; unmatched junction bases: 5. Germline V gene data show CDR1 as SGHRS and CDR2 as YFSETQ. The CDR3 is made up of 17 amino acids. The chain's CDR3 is CASSSGTGGWNTGELFF. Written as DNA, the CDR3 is TGCGCCAGCAGCTCGGGGACAGGGGGATGGAACACCGGGGAGCTGTTTTTT.

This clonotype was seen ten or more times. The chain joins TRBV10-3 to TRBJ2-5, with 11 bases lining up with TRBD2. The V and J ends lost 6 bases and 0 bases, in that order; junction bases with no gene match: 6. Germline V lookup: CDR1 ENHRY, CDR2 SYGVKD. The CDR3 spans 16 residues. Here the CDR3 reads CAIRGSSGRDQETQYF. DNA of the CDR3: TGTGCCATCAGGGGAAGTAGCGGGAGGGACCAAGAGACCCAGTACTTC.

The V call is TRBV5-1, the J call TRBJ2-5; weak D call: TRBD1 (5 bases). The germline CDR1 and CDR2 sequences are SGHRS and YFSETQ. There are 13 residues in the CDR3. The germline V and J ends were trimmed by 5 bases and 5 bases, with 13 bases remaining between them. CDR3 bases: TGCGCCAGCAGGACTGCGGCAGGGGAGACCCAGTACTTC. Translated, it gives CASRTAAGETQYF.

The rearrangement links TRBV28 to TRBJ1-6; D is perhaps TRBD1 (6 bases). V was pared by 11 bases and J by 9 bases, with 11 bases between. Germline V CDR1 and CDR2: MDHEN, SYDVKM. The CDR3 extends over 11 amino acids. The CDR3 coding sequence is TGTGCCGCTCAGGGGATTTCACCCCTCCACTTT. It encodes CAAQGISPLHF.

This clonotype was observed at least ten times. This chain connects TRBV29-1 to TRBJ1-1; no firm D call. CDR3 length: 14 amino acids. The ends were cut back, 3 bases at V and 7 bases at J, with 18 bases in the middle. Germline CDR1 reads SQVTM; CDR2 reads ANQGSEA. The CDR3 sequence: CSVEKVVTRDEAFF. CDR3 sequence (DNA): TGCAGCGTTGAGAAGGTCGTGACACGAGATGAAGCTTTCTTT.

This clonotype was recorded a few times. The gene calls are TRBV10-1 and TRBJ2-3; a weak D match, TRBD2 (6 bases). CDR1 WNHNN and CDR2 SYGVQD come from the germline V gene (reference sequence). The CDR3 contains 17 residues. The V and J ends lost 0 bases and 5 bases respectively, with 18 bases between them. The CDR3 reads CASSESSSREQGDTQYF. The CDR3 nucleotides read TGCGCCAGCAGTGAGTCGTCTAGTCGGGAGCAGGGAGATACGCAGTATTTT.

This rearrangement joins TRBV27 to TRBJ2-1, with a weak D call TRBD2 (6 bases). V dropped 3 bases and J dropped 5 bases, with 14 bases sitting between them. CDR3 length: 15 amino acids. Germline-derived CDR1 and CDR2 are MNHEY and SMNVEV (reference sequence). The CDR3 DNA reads TGTGCCAGCAGTTTCGGGACCCGCGGGAACAATGAGCAGTTCTTC. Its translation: CASSFGTRGNNEQFF.

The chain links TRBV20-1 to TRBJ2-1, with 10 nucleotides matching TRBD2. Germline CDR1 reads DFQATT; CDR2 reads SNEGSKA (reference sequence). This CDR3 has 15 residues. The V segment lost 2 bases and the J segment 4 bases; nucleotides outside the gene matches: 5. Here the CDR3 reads CSARKREGGYNEQFF. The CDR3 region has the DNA TGCAGTGCTAGAAAGCGGGAGGGGGGTTACAATGAGCAGTTCTTC.

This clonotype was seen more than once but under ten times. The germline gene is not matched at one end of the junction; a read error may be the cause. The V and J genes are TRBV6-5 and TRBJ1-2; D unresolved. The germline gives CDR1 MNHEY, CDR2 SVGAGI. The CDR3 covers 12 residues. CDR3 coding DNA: TGTGCCAGCAGTCCGACTAAGTATGGCTACACCTTC. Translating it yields CASSPTKYGYTF.

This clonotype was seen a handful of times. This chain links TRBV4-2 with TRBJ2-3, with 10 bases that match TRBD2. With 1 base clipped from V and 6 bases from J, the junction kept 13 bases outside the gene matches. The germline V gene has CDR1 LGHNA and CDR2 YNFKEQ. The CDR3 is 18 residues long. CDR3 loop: CASSQVGLAALSWDTQYF. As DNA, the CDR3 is TGTGCCAGCAGCCAAGTCGGACTAGCGGCCCTTTCATGGGATACGCAGTATTTT.

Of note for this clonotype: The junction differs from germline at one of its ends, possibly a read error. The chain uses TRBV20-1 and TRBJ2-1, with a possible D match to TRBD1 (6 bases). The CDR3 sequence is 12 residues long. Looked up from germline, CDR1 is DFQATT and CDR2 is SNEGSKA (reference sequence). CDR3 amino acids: CNASEGVYEQFF. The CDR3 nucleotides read TGCAATGCTAGTGAGGGGGTCTATGAGCAGTTCTTC.

The CDR3 DNA sequence: TGTGCCAGCAGTCCCTGGCTCCTGGATGCGGGCTACACCTTC. This codes for CASSPWLLDAGYTF. The rearrangement joins TRBV6-1 to TRBJ1-2; D is unresolved. The CDR3 contains 14 residues. Germline-derived CDR1 and CDR2 are MNHNS and SASEGT. The V end lost 5 bases, the J end lost 8 bases, and 18 bases lay between the germline ends.

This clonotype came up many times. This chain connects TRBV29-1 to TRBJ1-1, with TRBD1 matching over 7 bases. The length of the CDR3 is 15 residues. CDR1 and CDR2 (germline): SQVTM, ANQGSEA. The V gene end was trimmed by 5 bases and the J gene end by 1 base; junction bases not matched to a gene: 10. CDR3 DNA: TGCAGCGTTCGTAAGAGGGACAGCGAGAACACTGAAGCTTTCTTT. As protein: CSVRKRDSENTEAFF.

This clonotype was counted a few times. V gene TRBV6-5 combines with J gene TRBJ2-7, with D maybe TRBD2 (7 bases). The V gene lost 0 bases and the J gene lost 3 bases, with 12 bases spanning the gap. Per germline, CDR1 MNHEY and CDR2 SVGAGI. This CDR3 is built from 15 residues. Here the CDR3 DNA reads TGTGCCAGCAGTTACTCAGGGGGGGGGCGCTACGAGCAGTACTTC. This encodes CASSYSGGGRYEQYF.

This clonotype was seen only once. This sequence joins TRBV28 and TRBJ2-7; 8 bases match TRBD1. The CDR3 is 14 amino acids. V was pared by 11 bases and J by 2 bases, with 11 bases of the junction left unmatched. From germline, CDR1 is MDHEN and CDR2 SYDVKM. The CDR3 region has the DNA TGTGCCTCCCGCGGACAGGGTGACACCTACGAGCAGTACTTC. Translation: CASRGQGDTYEQYF.

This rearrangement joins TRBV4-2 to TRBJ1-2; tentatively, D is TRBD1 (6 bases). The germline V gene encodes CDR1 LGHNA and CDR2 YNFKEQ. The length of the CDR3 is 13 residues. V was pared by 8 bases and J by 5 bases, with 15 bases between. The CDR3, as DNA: TGTGCCAGCGATAATACAGGGACTTATGGCTACACCTTC. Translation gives CASDNTGTYGYTF.

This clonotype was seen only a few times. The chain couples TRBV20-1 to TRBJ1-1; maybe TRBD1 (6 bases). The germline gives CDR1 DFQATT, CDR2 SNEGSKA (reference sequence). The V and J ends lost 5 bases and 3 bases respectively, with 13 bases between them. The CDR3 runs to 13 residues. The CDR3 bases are TGCAGTGCTCAGTACAGGGTTCACACTGAAGCTTTCTTT. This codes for CSAQYRVHTEAFF.

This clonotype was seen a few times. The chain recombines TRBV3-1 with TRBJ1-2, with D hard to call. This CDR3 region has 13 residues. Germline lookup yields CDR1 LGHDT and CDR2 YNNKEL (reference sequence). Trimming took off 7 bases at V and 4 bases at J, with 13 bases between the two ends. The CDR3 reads CASTGLVGYGYTF. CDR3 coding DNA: TGTGCCAGCACGGGGTTGGTAGGCTATGGCTACACCTTC.

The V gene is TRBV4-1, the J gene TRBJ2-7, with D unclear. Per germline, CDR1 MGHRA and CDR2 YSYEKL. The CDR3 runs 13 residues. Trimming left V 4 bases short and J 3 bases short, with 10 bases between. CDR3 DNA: TGCGCCAGCAGCCGTGAGAGAAGCTACGAGCAGTACTTC. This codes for CASSRERSYEQYF.

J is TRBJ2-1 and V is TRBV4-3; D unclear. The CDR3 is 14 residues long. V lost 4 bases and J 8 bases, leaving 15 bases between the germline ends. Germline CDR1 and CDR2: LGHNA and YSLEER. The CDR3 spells CASSRQNRVHEQFF. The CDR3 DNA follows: TGCGCCAGCAGCCGGCAAAATCGGGTGCATGAGCAGTTCTTC.

In nucleotides, the CDR3 is TGTGCCATCAGTGAGTCGTTGGACCGGGGGAATGAGCAGTTCTTC. Protein sequence: CAISESLDRGNEQFF. The chain recombines TRBV10-3 with TRBJ2-1, with D possibly being TRBD2 (6 bases). V gave up 0 bases and J gave up 7 bases, with 13 bases separating them. This CDR3 comprises 15 residues. Germline CDR1 is ENHRY and CDR2 is SYGVKD.

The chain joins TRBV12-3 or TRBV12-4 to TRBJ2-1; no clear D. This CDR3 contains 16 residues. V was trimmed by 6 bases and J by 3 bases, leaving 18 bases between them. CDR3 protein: CASSSLVGHRYNEQFF. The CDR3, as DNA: TGTGCCAGCAGCTCCCTGGTGGGCCACCGCTACAATGAGCAGTTCTTC.

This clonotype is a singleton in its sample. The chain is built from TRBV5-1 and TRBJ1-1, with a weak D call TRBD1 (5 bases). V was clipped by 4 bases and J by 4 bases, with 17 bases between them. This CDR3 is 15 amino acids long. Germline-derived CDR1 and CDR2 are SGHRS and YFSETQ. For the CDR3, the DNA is TGCGCCAGCAGCGAGGACGCAGGGTCGGGCACTGAAGCTTTCTTT. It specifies CASSEDAGSGTEAFF.

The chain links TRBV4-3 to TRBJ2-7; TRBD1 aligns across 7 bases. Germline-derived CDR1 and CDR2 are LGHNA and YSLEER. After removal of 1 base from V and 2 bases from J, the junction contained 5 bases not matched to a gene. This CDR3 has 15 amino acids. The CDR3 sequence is CASSQGAGTAYEQYF. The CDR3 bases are TGCGCCAGCAGCCAAGGGGCCGGGACAGCCTACGAGCAGTACTTC.

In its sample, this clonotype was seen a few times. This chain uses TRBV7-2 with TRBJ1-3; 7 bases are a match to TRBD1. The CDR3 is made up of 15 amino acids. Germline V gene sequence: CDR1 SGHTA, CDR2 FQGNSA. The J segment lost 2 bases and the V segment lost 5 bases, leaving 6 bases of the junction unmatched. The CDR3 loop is CASSLTGLAGNTIYF. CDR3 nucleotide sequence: TGTGCCAGCAGCCTGACAGGGCTTGCTGGAAACACCATATATTTT.

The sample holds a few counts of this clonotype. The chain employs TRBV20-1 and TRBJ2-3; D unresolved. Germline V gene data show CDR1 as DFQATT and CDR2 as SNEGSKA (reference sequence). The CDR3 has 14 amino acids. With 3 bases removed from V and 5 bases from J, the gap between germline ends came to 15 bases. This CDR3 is CSARRTALGDTQYF. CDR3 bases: TGCAGTGCTAGGCGGACCGCGTTGGGAGATACGCAGTATTTT.

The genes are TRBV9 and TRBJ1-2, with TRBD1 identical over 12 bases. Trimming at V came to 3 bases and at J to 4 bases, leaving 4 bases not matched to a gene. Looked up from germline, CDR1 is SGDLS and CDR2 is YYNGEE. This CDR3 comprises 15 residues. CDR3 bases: TGTGCCAGCAGCGGTGGGACAGGGGGCGTCTATGGCTACACCTTC. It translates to CASSGGTGGVYGYTF.